These T cell receptor beta chains were read from a single sample in a study of human T cells and chemical hapten exposure. TCRdb re-analysed the RACE reads in MiXCR, keeping a single row per CDR3 protein. The data show roughly 36,000 distinct CDR3 sequences, about a tenth seen once. Here the sequenced sample was whole blood, taken in connection with sensitization to the hapten diphenylcyclopropenone (DPC). The receptors stem from a man in his fifties or sixties with alopecia areata. Some clones in this sample may be carry-over from other donors' samples. The CDR3 runs from the conserved cysteine through the conserved F or W. The D gene is left open where the match is weak. For some rows the clone size is stated as once, few or many, or as a class when expanded; others skip it.

D	size	V	J	DNA	CDR3
TRBD2	many	TRBV18	TRBJ2-7	TGTGCCAGCTCACCCCTAGCGGGAGTGCTGAACGAGCAGTACTTC	CASSPLAGVLNEQYF
NA	many	TRBV10-3	TRBJ2-5	TGTGCCACGGGACCCCCAGAGACCCAGTACTTC	CATGPPETQYF
NA	NA	TRBV29-1	TRBJ2-5	TGCAGCGTTGAAGAAAGTATGGAGACCCAGTACTTC	CSVEESMETQYF
TRBD1	NA	TRBV27	TRBJ2-4	TGTGCCAGCAGTTTAGACAGGGAAAACATTCAGTACTTC	CASSLDRENIQYF
NA	NA	TRBV7-3	TRBJ2-3	TGTGCCAGCAGCCCGAACACAGATACGCAGTATTTT	CASSPNTDTQYF
NA	many	TRBV18	TRBJ2-5	TGTGCCAGCGGACTGATTCAAGAGACCCAGTACTTC	CASGLIQETQYF
NA	NA	TRBV7-2	TRBJ1-5	TGTGCCAGCAGCTTAGTCCAGGACATTGGTCAGCCCCAGCATTTT	CASSLVQDIGQPQHF
NA	medium-sized	TRBV5-1	TRBJ2-3	TGCGCCAGCAGCTTGGTAGGGCGAGTAGGCACAGATACGCAGTATTTT	CASSLVGRVGTDTQYF
NA	few	TRBV28	TRBJ2-7	TGTGCCAGCCGTATCCACTACGAGCAGTACTTC	CASRIHYEQYF
TRBD2	NA	TRBV10-3	TRBJ2-7	TGTGCCATCAGGCCCGGACTAGCGGGAGTGAACGAGCAGTACTTC	CAIRPGLAGVNEQYF
NA	few	TRBV19	TRBJ1-6	TGTGCCAGTAGTAGACCGGGACCCCGCTATAATTCACCCCTCCACTTT	CASSRPGPRYNSPLHF